The present T cell receptor beta chain was sequenced within a study of cytotoxic CD8 clonotypes in ibrutinib-treated CLL. Study-level points and caveats: Circulating CD8+ T-cell counts were tracked by baseline clonality, which exceeded that of age-matched healthy donors. Public clonotypes, an uncommon group, contracted or remained stable on treatment. Clonality rose at ibrutinib response, held steady in sustained remission, and fell toward baseline at progression.

Germline V CDR1 and CDR2: MDHEN, SYDVKM. CDR3 length: 14 amino acids. Trimming removed 5 bases from V and 5 bases from J, with 15 bases in between. A note on this clone: Its target is unknown.

Sequencing was performed with immunoSEQ multiplex PCR; in TCRdb, only in-frame clones are kept and a portion is missing. The sample contains around 330,000 clones, 67% of which appear only once. The source of around 2 micrograms of genomic DNA for TCR beta libraries was cryopreserved PBMCs. This chain joins TRBV28 and TRBJ1-2, with D uncertain. The receptor comes from a human donor with chronic lymphocytic leukemia. The material sequenced was PBMCs, taken after 36 months of ibrutinib treatment. CDR3 sequence reads: CASSREGLAYGYTF. The DNA of the CDR3 is TGTGCCAGCAGTCGGGAGGGCTTGGCGTATGGCTACACCTTC.